This T cell receptor (beta chain) was sequenced for a study of blood T cell repertoires in COVID-19. Study at large: Samples of COVID-19 (acute and convalescent) were obtained from the United States, Italy and Spain.

Method: immunoSEQ multiplex PCR; TCRdb's copy keeps in-frame clones and lacks some. Of some 190,000 clones listed, approximately 85% are singletons. The TCR was taken from a man in his forties or fifties with acute COVID-19. The sequencing input was PBMCs or T cells enriched from blood (not recorded which).

The CDR3 DNA is TGTGCCAGCAGACCAGGACTAGCGGGCCCCTACGAGCAGTACTTC. This sequence encodes CASRPGLAGPYEQYF. The chain uses TRBV28 and TRBJ2-7; 11 nucleotides line up with TRBD2. The CDR3 loop spans 15 amino acids. CDR1 and CDR2 from the germline V gene are MDHEN and SYDVKM. V lost 6 bases to trimming and J lost 2 bases; unmatched junction nucleotides: 6.